This T cell receptor beta chain stems from a study of blood T cell repertoires in COVID-19 (dated by TCRdb to the early 2020s). Regarding the study in general: Samples covering the acute and convalescent phases of COVID-19 were provided by collaborators in the United States, Italy and Spain. The prospective study material was composed of cDNA or gDNA derived from T cells, B-cell-depleted T cells, or PBMCs. Subjects who had been exposed to COVID-19, were actively infected with it, or had recovered from it provided the deeply sampled blood TCRbeta repertoires that made up the dataset. The repertoires were released in a freely available public database intended as a resource for research on the immune response to SARS-CoV-2. Samples were obtained from the ongoing ImmuneRACE study (first 160 participants) and from about 1,300 subjects provided by 6 global collaborators. The sample metadata nearly always contained a de-identified subject ID, COVID-19 status, age in years and sex. HLA class I and class II types, where available, came from metadata supplied by the sample provider rather than from assay-based typing. Points the paper makes about the study in general: How much clinical and demographic metadata was included differed by source and by participant, and the metadata was provided uncurated.

Each collaborating institution followed its own protocols to collect whole blood in K2EDTA tubes. For TCRbeta analysis, collaborators shipped samples as frozen whole blood, isolated PBMCs, or DNA extracted from either of those sample types. TCRbeta CDR3 regions were amplified from genomic DNA using the immunoSEQ Assay, a bias-controlled multiplex PCR. Turning to the authors' computational methods: Nucleated cell counts per sample were estimated from amplification of reference gene primers within the assay. To quantify the absolute abundance of each unique TCRbeta CDR3 rearrangement, sequence reads were collapsed and filtered. Productive Simpson clonality was computed per sample as the square root of Simpson's diversity index over productive rearrangements. The source is immuneACCESS, and TCRdb retained only in-frame sequences with V and J called. Part of the clones is not carried over; for the studies checked, unresolved V genes explain less than half of this, and the remainder is unexplained. V, J and clone size are those of that table, while D and trimming were read from the DNA. The sample table lists 120,000 or so clones, 55% to 75% of them with a count of one. Of the sample, approximately 2.3% falls within the top ten clones.

In the germline V gene, CDR1 corresponds to SGHAT and CDR2 to FQNNGV. The CDR3 measures 13 amino acids from cysteine to phenylalanine. Only the CDR3 DNA is retained, 39 bases long and in frame from the first base. Germline trimming: 4 bases from V, 4 bases from J; junction bases outside gene matches: 1. Note on this clone: The antigen it binds to is not known. No base-level quality is on record; no much larger clone is a single base apart.

The receptor's source is a woman in her 70s with acute or convalescent COVID-19. The rearranged chain carries TRBV11-2 and TRBJ1-3; 7 bases in the junction line up with TRBD1. Input material: peripheral blood. The encoded CDR3 is CASSSGQGNTIYF. DNA sequence: TGTGCCAGCAGCTCGGGACAGGGAAACACCATATATTTT.